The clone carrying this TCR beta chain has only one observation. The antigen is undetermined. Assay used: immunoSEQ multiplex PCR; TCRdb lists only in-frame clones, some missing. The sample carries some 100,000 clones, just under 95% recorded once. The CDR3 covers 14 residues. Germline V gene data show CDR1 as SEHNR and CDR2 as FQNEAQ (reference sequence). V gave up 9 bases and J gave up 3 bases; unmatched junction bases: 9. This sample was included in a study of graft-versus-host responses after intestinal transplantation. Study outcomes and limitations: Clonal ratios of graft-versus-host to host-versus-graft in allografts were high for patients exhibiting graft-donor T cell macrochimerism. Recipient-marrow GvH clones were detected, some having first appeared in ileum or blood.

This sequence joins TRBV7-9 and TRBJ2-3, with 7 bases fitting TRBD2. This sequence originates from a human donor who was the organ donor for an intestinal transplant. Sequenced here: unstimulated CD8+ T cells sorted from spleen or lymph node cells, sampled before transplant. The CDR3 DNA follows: TGTGCCAGTTGTAGCGGGTCTCCTACAGATACGCAGTATTTT. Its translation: CASCSGSPTDTQYF.